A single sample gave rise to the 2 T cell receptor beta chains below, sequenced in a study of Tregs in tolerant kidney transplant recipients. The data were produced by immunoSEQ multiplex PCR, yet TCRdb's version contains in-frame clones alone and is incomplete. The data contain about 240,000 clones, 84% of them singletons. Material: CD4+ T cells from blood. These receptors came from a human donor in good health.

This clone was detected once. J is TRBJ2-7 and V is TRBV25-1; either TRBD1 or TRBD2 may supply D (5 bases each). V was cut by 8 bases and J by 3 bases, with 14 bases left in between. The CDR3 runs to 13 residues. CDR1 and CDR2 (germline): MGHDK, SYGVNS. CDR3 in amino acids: CASARDSGYEQYF. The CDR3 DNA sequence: TGTGCCAGCGCCCGTGACAGCGGCTACGAGCAGTACTTC.

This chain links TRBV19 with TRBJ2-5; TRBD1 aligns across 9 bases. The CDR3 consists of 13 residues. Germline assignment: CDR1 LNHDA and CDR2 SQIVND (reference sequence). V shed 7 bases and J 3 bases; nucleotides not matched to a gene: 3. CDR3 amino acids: CASIRTGEETQYF. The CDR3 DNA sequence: TGTGCCAGTATCCGGACAGGGGAAGAGACCCAGTACTTC.